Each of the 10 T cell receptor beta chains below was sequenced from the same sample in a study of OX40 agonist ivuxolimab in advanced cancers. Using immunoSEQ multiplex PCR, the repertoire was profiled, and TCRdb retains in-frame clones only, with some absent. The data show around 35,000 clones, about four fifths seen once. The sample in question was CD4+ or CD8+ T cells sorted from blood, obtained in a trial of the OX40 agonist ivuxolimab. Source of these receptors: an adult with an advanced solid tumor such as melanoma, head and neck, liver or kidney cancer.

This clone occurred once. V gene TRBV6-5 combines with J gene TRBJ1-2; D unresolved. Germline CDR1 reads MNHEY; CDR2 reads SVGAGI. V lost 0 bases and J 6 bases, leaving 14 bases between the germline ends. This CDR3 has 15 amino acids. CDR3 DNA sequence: TGTGCCAGCAGTTACTCGGGTTTAGGGTACCATGGCTACACCTTC. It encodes CASSYSGLGYHGYTF.

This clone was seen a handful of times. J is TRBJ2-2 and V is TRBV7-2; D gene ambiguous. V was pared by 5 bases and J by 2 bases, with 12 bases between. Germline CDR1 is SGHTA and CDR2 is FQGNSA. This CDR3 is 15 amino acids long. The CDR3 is CASSQQIPNTGELFF. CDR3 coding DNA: TGTGCCAGCAGCCAACAGATCCCAAACACCGGGGAGCTGTTTTTT.

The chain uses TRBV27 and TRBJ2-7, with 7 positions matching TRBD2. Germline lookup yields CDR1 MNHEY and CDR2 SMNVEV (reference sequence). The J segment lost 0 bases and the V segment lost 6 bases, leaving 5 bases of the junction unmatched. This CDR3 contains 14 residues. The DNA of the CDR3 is TGTGCCAGCAGAAGTCTAGCGGCCTCCTACGAGCAGTACTTC. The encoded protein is CASRSLAASYEQYF.

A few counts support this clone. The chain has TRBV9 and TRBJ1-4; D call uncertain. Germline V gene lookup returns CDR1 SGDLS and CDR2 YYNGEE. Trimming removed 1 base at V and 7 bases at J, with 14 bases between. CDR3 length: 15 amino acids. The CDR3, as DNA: TGTGCCAGCAGCGTATATGGGTCGGTAGGTGAAAAACTGTTTTTT. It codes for CASSVYGSVGEKLFF. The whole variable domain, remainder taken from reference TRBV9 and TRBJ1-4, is DSGVTQTPKHLITATGQRVTLRCSPRSGDLSVYWYQQSLDQGLQFLIQYYNGEERAKGNILERFSAQQFPDLHSELNLSSLELGDSALYFCASSVYGSVGEKLFFGSGTQLSVL.

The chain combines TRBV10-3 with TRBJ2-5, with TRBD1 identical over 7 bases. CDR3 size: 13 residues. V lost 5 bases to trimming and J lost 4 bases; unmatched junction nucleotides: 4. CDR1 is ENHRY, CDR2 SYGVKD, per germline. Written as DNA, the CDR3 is TGTGCCATCAGTTGGGACAGCCGAGAGACCCAGTACTTC. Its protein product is CAISWDSRETQYF.

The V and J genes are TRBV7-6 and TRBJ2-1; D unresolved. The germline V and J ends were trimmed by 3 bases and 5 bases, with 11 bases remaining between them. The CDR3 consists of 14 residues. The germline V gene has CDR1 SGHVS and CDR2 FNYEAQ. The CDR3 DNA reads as TGTGCCAGCAGCTTGGGGATGGCTCACAATGAGCAGTTCTTC. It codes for CASSLGMAHNEQFF.

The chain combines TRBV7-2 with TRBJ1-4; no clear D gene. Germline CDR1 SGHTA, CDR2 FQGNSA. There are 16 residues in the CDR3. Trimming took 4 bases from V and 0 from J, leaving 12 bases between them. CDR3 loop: CASSSGPIATNEKLFF. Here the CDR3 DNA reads TGTGCCAGCAGCTCAGGACCAATTGCAACTAATGAAAAACTGTTTTTT.

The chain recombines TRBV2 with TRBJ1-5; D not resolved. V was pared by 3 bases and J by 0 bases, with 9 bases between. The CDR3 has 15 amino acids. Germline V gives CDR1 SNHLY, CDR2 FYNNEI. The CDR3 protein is CASSETGNSNQPQHF. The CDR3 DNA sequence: TGTGCCAGCAGTGAGACGGGGAATAGCAATCAGCCCCAGCATTTT.

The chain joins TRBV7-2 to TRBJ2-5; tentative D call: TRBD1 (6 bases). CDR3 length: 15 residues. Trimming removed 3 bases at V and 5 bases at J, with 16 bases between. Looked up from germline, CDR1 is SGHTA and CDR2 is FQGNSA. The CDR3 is CASSLYGQPHETQYF. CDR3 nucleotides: TGTGCCAGCAGCTTGTACGGACAGCCCCATGAGACCCAGTACTTC.

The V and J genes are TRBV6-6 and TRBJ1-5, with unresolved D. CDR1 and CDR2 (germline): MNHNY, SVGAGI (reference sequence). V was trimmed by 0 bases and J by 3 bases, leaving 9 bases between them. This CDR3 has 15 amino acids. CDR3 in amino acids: CASSYSGSNNQPQHF. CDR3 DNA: TGTGCCAGCAGTTACTCGGGTAGCAACAATCAGCCCCAGCATTTT.